This TCR beta chain was captured by sequencing in a study of response to subunit inactivated influenza vaccine. TCRdb analysed the RT-PCR reads with MiXCR anew, one entry per CDR3 protein. The table lists approximately 570,000 distinct CDR3 sequences, 7.5% to 8.5% of them singletons. Findings and caveats of the study: The authors suggested that few new T cells are recruited per seasonal influenza vaccination.

In its sample, this clonotype was seen many times. As yet, its antigen is unknown. Deletions cut 5 bases from V and 7 bases from J, with 18 bases between. From germline, CDR1 is MDHEN and CDR2 SYDVKM. The CDR3 is 15 residues long. Specimen: PBMCs from blood, collected roughly 24 months after vaccination. The sequence was collected from a man aged 45 to 75 who received an inactivated influenza vaccine. The genes are TRBV28 and TRBJ2-1; tentatively, D is TRBD2 (5 bases). Here the CDR3 DNA reads TGTGCCAGCAGTCCTCCCCGCCTAGCTATAAATGAGCAGTTCTTC. Translation: CASSPPRLAINEQFF.